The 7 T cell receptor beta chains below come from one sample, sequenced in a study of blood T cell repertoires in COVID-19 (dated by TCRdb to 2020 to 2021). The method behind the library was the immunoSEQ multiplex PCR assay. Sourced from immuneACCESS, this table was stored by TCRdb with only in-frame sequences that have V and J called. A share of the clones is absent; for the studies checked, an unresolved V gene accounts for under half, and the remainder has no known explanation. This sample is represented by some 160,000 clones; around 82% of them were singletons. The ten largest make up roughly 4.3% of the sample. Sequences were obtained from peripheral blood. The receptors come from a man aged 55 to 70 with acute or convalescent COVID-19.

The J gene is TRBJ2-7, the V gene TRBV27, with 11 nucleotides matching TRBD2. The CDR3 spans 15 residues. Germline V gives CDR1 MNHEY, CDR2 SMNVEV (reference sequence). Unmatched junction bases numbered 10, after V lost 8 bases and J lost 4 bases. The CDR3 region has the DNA TGTGCCAGCGGGGAAACTAGCGGGAGATTTTACGAGCAGTACTTC. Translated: CASGETSGRFYEQYF.

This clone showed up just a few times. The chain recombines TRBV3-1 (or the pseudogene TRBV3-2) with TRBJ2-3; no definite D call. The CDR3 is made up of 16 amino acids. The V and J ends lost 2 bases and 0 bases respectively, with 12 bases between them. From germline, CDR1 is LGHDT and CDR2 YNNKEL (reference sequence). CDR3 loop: CASSQTQETSTDTQYF. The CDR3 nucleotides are TGTGCCAGCAGCCAAACGCAAGAGACTAGCACAGATACGCAGTATTTT.

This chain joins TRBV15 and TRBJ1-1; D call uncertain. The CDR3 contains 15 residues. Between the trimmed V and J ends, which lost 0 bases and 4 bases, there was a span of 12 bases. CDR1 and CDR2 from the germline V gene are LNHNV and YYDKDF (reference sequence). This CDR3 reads CATSRDRQRRTEAFF. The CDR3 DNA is TGTGCCACCAGCAGAGATCGGCAGAGGCGCACTGAAGCTTTCTTT.

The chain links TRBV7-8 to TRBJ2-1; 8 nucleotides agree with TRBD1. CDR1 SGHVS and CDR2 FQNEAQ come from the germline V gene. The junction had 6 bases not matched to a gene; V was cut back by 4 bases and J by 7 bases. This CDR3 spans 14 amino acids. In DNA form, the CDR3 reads TGTGCCAGCAGCTCGGGACAGGCTTGGAATGAGCAGTTCTTC. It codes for CASSSGQAWNEQFF. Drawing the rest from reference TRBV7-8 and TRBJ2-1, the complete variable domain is GAGVSQSPRYKVAKRGQDVALRCDPISGHVSLFWYQQALGQGPEFLTYFQNEAQLDKSGLPSDRFFAERPEGSVSTLKIQRTQQEDSAVYLCASSSGQAWNEQFFGPGTRLTVL.

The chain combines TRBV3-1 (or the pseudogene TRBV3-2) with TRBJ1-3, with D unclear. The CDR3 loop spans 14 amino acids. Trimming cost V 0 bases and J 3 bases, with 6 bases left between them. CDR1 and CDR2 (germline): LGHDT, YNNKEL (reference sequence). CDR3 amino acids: CASSQESNGNTIYF. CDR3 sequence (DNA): TGTGCCAGCAGCCAAGAGAGTAATGGAAACACCATATATTTT.

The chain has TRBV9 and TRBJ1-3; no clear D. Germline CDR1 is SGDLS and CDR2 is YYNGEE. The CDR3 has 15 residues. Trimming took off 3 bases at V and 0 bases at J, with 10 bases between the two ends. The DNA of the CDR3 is TGTGCCAGCAGCGCCGGAGGTGGCTCTGGAAACACCATATATTTT. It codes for CASSAGGGSGNTIYF.

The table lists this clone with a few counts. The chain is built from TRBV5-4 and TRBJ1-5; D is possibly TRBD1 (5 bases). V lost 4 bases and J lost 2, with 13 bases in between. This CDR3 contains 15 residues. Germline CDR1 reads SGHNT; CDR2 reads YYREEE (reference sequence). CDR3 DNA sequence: TGTGCCAGCAGCCCAGGGAGGGAAGGCAATCAGCCCCAGCATTTT. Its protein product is CASSPGREGNQPQHF. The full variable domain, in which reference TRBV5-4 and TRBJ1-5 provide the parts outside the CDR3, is ETGVTQSPTHLIKTRGQQVTLRCSSQSGHNTVSWYQQALGQGPQFIFQYYREEENGRGNFPPRFSGLQFPNYSSELNVNALELDDSALYLCASSPGREGNQPQHFGDGTRLSIL.